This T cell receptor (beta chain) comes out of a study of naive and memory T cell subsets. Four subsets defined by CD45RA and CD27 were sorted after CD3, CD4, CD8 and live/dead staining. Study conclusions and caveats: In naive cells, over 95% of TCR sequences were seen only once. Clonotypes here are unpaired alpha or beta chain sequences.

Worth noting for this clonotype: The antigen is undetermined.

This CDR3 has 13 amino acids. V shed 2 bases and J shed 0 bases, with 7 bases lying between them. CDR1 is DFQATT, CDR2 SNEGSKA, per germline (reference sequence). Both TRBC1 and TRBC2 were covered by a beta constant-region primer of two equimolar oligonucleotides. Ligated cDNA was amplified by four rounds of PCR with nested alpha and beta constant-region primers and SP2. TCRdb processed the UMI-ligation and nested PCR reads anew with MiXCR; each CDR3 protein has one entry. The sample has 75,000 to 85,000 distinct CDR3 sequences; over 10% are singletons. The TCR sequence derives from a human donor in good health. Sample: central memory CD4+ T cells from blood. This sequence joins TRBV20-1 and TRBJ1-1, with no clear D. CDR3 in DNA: TGCAGTGCTAGAAGGAGCCTGAACACTGAAGCTTTCTTT. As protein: CSARRSLNTEAFF.